The clone carrying this T cell receptor (beta chain) was counted at least ten times. Its antigen is still unknown. The record originates from a study of glioma-infiltrating T cells. TCR alpha and beta CDR3 regions were amplified from RNA using iRepertoire nested multiplex PCR. Tissue mRNA or PBMC total RNA, roughly 95-400 ng, went into one-step reverse transcription and amplification. MiXCR was run by TCRdb on the multiplex PCR reads, yielding one entry per CDR3 protein. The sample records over 90,000 distinct CDR3 sequences, 25% to 30% being singletons. General study findings and limits: CDR3 overlap between tissue and blood was very small. Tissue-blood divergence was below expectation in non-neoplastic patients, above in gliomas.

Trimming took 7 bases from V and 5 from J, leaving 14 bases between them. This CDR3 has 13 residues. The germline V gene has CDR1 SGHTA and CDR2 FQGNSA. Sequenced input: glioma tissue, nonneoplastic brain tissue, or PBMCs (not recorded which). The V and J genes are TRBV7-2 and TRBJ1-1; D not certain. This TCR derives from a human donor with low-grade glioma or glioblastoma, undergoing nonglioma brain surgery, or in good health (not recorded which). CDR3 sequence (DNA): TGTGCCAGCAACACCGGCGACACTACTGAAGCTTTCTTT. This gives the protein CASNTGDTTEAFF.